This T cell receptor (beta chain) appears in the sequencing data of a study of blood T cell repertoires in COVID-19. Study-level information: Specimens from acute and convalescent COVID-19 originated in the United States, Italy and Spain.

TCRdb's table, derived via immunoSEQ multiplex PCR, lists solely in-frame clones and lacks some. There are tens of thousands of clones in the sample; 85% to 90% occur only once, and approximately 11% lies in the top ten. The sample consisted of peripheral blood. The receptor comes from a man between 65 and 80 years old with active or convalescent COVID-19.

For the CDR3, the DNA is TGTGCCAGTACCGGGACTAGCGGCCCTGGGGGCACAGATACGCAGTATTTT. Translation gives CASTGTSGPGGTDTQYF. This chain joins TRBV5-4 and TRBJ2-3, with 11 bases that match TRBD2. Germline loops: CDR1 SGHNT, CDR2 YYREEE (reference sequence). The CDR3 has 17 residues. Trimming removed 8 bases from V and 1 base from J; junction bases left unmatched: 12.